The source of this TCR beta chain is a study of CD8+CD57+ T cells in acquired aplastic anemia. The overall study: DNA recovered from sorted CD4+ and CD8+ cells had a mean of approximately 3.2 ug.

Template material for TCR beta VDJ and CDR3 profiling consisted of genomic DNA. TCRdb re-analysed the reads in MiXCR, keeping a single row per CDR3 protein. In the table there are 200,000 or so distinct CDR3 sequences, over 60% of which are singletons. J gave up 4 bases and V 2 bases, and 2 bases lay outside the gene matches. This CDR3 is built from 13 residues. The germline V gene has CDR1 SGHTA and CDR2 FQGNSA. The chain is built from TRBV7-2 and TRBJ2-7; TRBD2 agrees at 7 bases. This receptor was obtained from a human donor with severe aplastic anemia or a healthy control (not recorded which). Material: sorted CD4+, CD8+, or CD8+CD57+ T cells (not recorded which) from PBMCs. The CDR3, as DNA: TGTGCCAGCAGCTTAATTAGCGGGTACGAGCAGTACTTC. Translation gives CASSLISGYEQYF.